This T cell receptor beta chain appears in the sequencing data of a study of blood T cell repertoires in COVID-19. Turning to the study itself: Samples representing acute and convalescent COVID-19 were sourced from the United States, Italy and Spain. PBMCs, B-cell-depleted T cells, or T cells were the source of the cDNA or gDNA that made up the material.

Germline CDR1 is KGHSH and CDR2 is LQKENI. The CDR3 length is 14 residues. Trimming took 3 bases from V and 4 from J; bases not matched to a gene: 2. The authors' processing: Quantification of nucleated cells was approximated via reference gene primer amplification. Repertoires were generated with immunoSEQ multiplex PCR, while TCRdb's copy carries only in-frame clones and drops some. The DNA was the basis for D and trimming; V, J and clone size are from that table. The sample holds some 180,000 clones; about 85% are singletons and the top ten take 20% to 25%. This TCR was recovered from a man aged 55-75 years with active or convalescent COVID-19. V is TRBV18 and J is TRBJ2-2; 7 bases line up with TRBD1. Sequenced input: peripheral blood. CDR3 region: CASSPGTATGELFF. CDR3 bases: TGTGCCAGCTCACCTGGGACAGCCACCGGGGAGCTGTTTTTT.